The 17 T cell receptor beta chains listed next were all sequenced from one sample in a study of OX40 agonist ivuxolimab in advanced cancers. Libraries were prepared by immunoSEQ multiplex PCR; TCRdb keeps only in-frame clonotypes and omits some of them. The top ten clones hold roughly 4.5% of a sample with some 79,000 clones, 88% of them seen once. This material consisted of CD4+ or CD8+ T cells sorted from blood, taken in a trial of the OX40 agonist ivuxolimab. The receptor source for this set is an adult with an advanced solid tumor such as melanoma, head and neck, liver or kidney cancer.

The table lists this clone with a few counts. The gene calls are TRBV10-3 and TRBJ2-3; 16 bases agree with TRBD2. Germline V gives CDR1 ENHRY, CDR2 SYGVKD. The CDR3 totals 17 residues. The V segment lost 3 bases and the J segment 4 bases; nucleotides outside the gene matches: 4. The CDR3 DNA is TGTGCCATCAGTGACGGGACTAGCGGGAGGGCCCCAGATACGCAGTATTTT. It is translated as CAISDGTSGRAPDTQYF.

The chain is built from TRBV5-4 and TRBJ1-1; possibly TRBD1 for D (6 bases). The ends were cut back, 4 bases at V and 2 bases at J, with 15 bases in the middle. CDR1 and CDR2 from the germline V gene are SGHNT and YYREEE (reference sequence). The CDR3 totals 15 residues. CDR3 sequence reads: CASSGTKQGNTEAFF. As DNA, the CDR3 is TGTGCCAGCAGCGGGACAAAACAGGGTAACACTGAAGCTTTCTTT.

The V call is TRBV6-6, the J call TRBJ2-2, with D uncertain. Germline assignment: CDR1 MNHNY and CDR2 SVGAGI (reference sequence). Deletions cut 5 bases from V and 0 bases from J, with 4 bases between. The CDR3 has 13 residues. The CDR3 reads CASSRTNTGELFF. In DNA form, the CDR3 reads TGTGCCAGCAGTCGCACGAACACCGGGGAGCTGTTTTTT.

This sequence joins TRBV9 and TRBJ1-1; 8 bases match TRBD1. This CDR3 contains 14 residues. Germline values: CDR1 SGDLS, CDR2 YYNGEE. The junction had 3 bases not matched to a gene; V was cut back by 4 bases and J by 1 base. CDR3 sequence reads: CASSPGTGNTEAFF. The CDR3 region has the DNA TGTGCCAGCAGCCCCGGGACAGGGAACACTGAAGCTTTCTTT.

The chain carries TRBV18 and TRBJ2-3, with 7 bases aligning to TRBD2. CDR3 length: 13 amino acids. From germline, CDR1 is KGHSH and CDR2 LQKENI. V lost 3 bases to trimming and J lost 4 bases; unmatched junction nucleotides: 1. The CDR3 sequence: CASSPAGADTQYF. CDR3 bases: TGTGCCAGCTCACCTGCGGGAGCAGATACGCAGTATTTT.

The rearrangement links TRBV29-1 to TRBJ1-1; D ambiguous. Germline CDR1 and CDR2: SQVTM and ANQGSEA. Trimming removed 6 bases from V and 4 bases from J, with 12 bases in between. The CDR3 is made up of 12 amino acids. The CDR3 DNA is TGCAGCGTCGAGAGGGCGACCACTGAAGCTTTCTTT. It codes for CSVERATTEAFF.

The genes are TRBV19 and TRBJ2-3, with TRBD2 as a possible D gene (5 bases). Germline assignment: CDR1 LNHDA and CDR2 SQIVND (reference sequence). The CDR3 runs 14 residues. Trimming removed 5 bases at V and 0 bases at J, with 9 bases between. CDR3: CASSASKSTDTQYF. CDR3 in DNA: TGTGCCAGTAGTGCTAGCAAAAGCACAGATACGCAGTATTTT.

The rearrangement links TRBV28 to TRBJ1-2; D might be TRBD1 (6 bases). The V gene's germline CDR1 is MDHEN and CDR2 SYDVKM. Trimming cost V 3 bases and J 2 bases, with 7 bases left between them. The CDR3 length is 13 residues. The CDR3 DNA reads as TGTGCCAGCAGTTTTACAGGGAACTATGGCTACACCTTC. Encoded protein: CASSFTGNYGYTF.

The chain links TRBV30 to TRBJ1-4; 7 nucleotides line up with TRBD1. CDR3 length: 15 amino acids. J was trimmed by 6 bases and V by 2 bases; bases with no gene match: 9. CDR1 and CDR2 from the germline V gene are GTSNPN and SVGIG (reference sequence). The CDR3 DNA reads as TGTGCCTGGAGTCCCCCGACAGGGACATATGAAAAACTGTTTTTT. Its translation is CAWSPPTGTYEKLFF.

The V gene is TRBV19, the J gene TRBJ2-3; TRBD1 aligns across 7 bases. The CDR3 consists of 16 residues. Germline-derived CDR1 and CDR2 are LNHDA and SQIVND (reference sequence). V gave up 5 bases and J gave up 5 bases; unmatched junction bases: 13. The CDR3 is CASSSGDTSGGDTQYF. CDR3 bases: TGTGCCAGTAGTTCCGGGGACACCTCAGGGGGAGATACGCAGTATTTT.

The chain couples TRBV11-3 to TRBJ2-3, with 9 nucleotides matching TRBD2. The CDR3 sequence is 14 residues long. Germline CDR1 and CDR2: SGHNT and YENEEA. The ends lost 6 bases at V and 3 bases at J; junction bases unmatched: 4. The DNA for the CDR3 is TGTGCCAGCAGTTATAGCGGGAGTACAGATACGCAGTATTTT. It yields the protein CASSYSGSTDTQYF.

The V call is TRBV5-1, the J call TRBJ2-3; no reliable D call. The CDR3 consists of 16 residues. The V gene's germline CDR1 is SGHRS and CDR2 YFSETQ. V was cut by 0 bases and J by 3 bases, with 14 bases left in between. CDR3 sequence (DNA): TGCGCCAGCAGCTTGGCGGCTCGGACGTCGACAGATACGCAGTATTTT. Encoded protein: CASSLAARTSTDTQYF.

The CDR3 loop reads CAISESDLGQGAFEQYF. The CDR3 DNA follows: TGTGCCATCAGTGAATCGGACTTGGGACAGGGGGCTTTCGAGCAGTACTTC. This sequence joins TRBV10-3 and TRBJ2-7; 12 bases are shared with TRBD1. Looked up from germline, CDR1 is ENHRY and CDR2 is SYGVKD. V was pared by 3 bases and J by 6 bases, with 12 bases of the junction left unmatched. This CDR3 spans 17 amino acids.

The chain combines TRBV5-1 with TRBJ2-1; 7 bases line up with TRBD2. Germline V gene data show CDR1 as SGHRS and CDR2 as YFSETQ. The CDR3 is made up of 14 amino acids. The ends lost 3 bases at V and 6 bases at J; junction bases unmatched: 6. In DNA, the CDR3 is TGCGCCAGCAGCTCAGGACTAGTCCGCAATGAGCAGTTCTTC. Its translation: CASSSGLVRNEQFF.

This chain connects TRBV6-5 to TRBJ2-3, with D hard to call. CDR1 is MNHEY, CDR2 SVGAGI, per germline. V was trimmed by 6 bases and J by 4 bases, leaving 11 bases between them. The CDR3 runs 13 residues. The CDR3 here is CASRESSSDTQYF. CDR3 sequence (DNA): TGTGCCAGCAGAGAATCGTCGTCAGATACGCAGTATTTT.

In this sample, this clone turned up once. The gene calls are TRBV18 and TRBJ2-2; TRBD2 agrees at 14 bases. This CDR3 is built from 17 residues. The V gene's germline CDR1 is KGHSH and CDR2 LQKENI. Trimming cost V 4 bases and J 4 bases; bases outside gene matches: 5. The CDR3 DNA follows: TGTGCCAGCTCACGTCCCGGGACTAGCGGGAGCACCGGGGAGCTGTTTTTT. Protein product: CASSRPGTSGSTGELFF.

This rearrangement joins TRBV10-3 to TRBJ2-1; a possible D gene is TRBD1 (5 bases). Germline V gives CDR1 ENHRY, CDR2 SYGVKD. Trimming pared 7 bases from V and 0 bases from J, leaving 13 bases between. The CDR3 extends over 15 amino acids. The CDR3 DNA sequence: TGTGCCATCAATCGACAGAGTAGCTCCTACAATGAGCAGTTCTTC. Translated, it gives CAINRQSSSYNEQFF.